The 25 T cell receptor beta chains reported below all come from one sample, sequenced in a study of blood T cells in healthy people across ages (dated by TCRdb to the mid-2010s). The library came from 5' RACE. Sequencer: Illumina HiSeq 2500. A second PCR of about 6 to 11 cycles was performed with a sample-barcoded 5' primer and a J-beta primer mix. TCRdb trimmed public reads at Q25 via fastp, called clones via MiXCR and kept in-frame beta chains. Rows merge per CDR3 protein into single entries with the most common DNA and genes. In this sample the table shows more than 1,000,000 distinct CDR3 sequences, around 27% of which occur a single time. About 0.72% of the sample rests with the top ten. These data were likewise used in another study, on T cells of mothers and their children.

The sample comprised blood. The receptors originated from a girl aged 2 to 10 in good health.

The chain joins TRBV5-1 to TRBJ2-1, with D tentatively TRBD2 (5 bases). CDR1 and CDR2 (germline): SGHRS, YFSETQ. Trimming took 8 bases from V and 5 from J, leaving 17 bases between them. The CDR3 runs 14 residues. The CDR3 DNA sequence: TGCGCCAGTAGCCATTTGGGAGATAACAATGAGCAGTTCTTC. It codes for CASSHLGDNNEQFF.

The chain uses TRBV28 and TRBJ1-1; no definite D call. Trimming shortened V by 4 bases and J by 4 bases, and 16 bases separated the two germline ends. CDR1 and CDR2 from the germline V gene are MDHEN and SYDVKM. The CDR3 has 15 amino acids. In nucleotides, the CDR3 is TGTGCCAGCAGTTCCTACAGTGAAGGCGGCACTGAAGCTTTCTTT. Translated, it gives CASSSYSEGGTEAFF.

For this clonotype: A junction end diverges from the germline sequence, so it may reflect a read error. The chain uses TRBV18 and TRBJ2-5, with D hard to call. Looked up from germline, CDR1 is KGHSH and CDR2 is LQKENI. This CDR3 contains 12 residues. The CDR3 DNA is TGTGCCAGCTCACCACAGGAAGAGACCCAGTGCTTC. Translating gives CASSPQEETQCF.

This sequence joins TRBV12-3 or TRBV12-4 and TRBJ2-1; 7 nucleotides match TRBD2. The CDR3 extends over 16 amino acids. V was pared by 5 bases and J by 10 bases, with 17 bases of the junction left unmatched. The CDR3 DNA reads TGTGCCAGCAGTCTTGGGCTGGGGGGGATATCGAGGGAGCAGTTCTTC. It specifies CASSLGLGGISREQFF.

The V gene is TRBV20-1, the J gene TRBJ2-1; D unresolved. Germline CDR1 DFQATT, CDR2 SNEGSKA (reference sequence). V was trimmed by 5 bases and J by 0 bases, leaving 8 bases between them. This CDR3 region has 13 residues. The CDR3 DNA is TGCAGTGCTGAAACCCACTCCTACAATGAGCAGTTCTTC. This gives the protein CSAETHSYNEQFF.

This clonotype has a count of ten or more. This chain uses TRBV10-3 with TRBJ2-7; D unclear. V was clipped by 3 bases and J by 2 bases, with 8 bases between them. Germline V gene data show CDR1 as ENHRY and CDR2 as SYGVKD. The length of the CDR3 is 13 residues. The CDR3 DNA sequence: TGTGCCATCAGTGATATTCTTACCTACGAGCAGTACTTC. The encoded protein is CAISDILTYEQYF.

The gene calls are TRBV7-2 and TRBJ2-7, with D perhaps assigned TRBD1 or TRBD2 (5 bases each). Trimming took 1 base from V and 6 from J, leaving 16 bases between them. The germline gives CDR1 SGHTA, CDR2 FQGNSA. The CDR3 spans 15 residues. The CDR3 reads CASSLVGAGSFEQYF. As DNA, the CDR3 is TGTGCCAGCAGCTTAGTCGGGGCAGGGAGTTTCGAGCAGTACTTC.

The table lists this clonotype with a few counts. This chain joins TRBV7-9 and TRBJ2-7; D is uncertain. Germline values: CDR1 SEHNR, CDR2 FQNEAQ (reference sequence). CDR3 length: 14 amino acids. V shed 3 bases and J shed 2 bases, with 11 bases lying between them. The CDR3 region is CASSLLGMPYEQYF. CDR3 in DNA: TGTGCCAGCAGCTTGCTTGGGATGCCCTACGAGCAGTACTTC.

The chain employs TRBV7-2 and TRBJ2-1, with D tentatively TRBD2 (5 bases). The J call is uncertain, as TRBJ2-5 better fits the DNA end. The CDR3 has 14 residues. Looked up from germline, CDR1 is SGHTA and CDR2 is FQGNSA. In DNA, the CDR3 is TGTGCCGCTAGCCGGCACGAGGCGCAAGAGACCCAGTACTTC. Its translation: CAASRHEAQETQYF.

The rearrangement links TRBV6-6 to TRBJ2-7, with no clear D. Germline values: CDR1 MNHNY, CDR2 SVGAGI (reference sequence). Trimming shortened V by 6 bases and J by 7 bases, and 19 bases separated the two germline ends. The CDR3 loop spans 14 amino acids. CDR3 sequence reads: CASREKGPAREQYF. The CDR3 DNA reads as TGTGCCAGCAGGGAGAAGGGTCCAGCTCGGGAGCAGTACTTC.

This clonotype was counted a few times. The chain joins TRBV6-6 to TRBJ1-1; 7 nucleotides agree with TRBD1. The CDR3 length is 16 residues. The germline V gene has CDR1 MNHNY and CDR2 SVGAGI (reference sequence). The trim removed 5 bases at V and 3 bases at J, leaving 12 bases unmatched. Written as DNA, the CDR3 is TGTGCCAGCAGTCTCCTGTATGACAGGGAGGACACTGAAGCTTTCTTT. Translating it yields CASSLLYDREDTEAFF.

Written as DNA, the CDR3 is TGCGCCAGCAGCGCGGAGGCGGGGCCGAAGCATCAGCCCCAGCATTTT. Protein: CASSAEAGPKHQPQHF. This sequence joins TRBV5-1 and TRBJ1-5, with D possibly matching TRBD1 (5 bases). Germline CDR1 and CDR2: SGHRS and YFSETQ. V was pared by 4 bases and J by 5 bases, with 19 bases between. CDR3 length equals 16 residues.

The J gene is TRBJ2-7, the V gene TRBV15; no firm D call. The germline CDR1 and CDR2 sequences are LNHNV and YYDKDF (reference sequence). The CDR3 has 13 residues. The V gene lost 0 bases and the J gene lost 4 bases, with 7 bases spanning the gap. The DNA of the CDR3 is TGTGCCACCAGCAGAGATCAAGGATACGAGCAGTACTTC. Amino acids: CATSRDQGYEQYF. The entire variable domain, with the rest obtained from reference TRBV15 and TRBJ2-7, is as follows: DAMVIQNPRYQVTQFGKPVTLSCSQTLNHNVMYWYQQKSSQAPKLLFHYYDKDFNNEADTPDNFQSRRPNTSFCFLDIRSPGLGDTAMYLCATSRDQGYEQYFGPGTRLTVT.

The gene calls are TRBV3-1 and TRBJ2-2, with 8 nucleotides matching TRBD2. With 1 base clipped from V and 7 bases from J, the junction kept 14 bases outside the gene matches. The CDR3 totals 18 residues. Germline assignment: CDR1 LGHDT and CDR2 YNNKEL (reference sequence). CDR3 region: CASSQGRFWSGSGGELFF. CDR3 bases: TGTGCCAGCAGCCAAGGACGATTTTGGAGCGGGAGTGGCGGGGAGCTGTTTTTT. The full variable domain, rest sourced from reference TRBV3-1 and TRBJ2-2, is DTAVSQTPKYLVTQMGNDKSIKCEQNLGHDTMYWYKQDSKKFLKIMFSYNNKELIINETVPNRFSPKSPDKAHLNLHINSLELGDSAVYFCASSQGRFWSGSGGELFFGEGSRLTVL.

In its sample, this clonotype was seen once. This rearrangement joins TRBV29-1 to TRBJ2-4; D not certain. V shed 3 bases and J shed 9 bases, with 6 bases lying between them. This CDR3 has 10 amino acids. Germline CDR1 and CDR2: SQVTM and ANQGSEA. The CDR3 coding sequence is TGCAGCGTTGAGGTCGGCATTCAGTACTTC. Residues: CSVEVGIQYF. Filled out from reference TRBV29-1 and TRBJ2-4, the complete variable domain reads SAVISQKPSRDICQRGTSLTIQCQVDSQVTMMFWYRQQPGQSLTLIATANQGSEATYESGFVIDKFPISRPNLTFSTLTVSNMSPEDSSIYLCSVEVGIQYFGAGTRLSVL.

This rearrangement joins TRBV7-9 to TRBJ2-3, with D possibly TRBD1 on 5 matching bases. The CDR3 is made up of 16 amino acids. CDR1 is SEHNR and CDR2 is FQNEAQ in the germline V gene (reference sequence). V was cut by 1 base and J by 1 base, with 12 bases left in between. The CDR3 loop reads CASSLVRGYGTDTQYF. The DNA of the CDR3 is TGTGCCAGCAGCTTAGTAAGGGGTTACGGCACAGATACGCAGTATTTT.

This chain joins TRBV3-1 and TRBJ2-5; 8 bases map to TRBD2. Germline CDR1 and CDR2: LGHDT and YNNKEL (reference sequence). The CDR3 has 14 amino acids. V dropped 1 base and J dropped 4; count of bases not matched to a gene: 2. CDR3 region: CASSQATSGETQYF. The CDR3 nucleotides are TGTGCCAGCAGCCAAGCTACTAGCGGAGAGACCCAGTACTTC.

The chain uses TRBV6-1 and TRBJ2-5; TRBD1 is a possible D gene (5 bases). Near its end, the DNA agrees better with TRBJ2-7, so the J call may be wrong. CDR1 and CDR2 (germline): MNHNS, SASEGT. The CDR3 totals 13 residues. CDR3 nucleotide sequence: TGTGCCAGCAGTGAACAGGGAATTTACGAGCAGTACTTC. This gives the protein CASSEQGIYEQYF.

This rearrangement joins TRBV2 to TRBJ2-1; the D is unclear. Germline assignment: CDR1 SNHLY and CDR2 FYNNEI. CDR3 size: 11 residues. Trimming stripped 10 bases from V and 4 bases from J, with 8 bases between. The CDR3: CATVAYNEQFF. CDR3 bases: TGTGCCACCGTCGCGTACAATGAGCAGTTCTTC.

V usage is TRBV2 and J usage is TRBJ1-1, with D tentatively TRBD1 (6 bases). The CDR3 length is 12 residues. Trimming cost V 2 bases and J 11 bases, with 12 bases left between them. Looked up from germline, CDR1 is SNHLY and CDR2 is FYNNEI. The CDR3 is CASSEIGTGAFF. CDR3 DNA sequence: TGTGCCAGCAGTGAAATCGGAACAGGGGCTTTCTTT.

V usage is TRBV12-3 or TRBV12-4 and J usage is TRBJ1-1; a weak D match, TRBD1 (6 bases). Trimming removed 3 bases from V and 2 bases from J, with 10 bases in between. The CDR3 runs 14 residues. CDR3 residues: CASSFQGQNTEAFF. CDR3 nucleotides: TGTGCCAGCAGTTTCCAGGGACAAAACACTGAAGCTTTCTTT.

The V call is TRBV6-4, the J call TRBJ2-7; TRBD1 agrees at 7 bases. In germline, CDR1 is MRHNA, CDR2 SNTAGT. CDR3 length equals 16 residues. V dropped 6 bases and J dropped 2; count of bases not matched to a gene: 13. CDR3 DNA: TGTGCCAGCAGCCCCGGTCCGGGACAGTTGCCCTACGAGCAGTACTTC. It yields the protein CASSPGPGQLPYEQYF.

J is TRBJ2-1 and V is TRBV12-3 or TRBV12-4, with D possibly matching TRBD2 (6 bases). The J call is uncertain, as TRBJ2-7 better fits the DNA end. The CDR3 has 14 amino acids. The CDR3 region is CASSPKTSSYEQYF. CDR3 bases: TGTGCCAGCAGCCCCAAGACTAGTTCCTACGAGCAGTACTTC.

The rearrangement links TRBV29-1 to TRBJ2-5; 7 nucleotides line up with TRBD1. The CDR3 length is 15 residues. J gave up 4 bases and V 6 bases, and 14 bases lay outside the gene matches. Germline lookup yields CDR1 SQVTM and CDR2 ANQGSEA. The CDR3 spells CSVAPLGTERETQYF. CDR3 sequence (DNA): TGCAGCGTCGCTCCACTCGGGACAGAGAGAGAGACCCAGTACTTC.

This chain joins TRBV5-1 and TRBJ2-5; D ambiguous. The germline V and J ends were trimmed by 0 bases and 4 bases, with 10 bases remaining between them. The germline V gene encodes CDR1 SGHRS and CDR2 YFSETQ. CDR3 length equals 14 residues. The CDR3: CASSLELPGETQYF. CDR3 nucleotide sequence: TGCGCCAGCAGCTTGGAACTGCCCGGAGAGACCCAGTACTTC. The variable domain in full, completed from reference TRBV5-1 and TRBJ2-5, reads KAGVTQTPRYLIKTRGQQVTLSCSPISGHRSVSWYQQTPGQGLQFLFEYFSETQRNKGNFPGRFSGRQFSNSRSEMNVSTLELGDSALYLCASSLELPGETQYFGPGTRLLVL.